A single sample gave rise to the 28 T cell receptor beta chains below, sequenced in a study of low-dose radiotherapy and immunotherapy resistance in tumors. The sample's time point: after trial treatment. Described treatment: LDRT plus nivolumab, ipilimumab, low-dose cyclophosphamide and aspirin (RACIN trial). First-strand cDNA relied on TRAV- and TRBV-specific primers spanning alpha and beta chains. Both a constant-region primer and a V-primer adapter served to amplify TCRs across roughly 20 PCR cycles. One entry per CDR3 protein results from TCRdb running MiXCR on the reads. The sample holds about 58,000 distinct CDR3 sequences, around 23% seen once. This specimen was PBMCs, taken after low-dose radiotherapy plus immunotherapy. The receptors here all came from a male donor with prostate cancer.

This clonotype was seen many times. The CDR3 protein is CASSLGGYGYTF. CDR3 DNA: TGTGCCAGCAGCTTAGGTGGTTATGGCTACACCTTC. This rearrangement joins TRBV6-2 or TRBV6-3 to TRBJ1-2; D unclear. Germline loops: CDR1 MNHEY, CDR2 SVGEGT. The CDR3 totals 12 residues. The germline V and J ends were trimmed by 6 bases and 5 bases, with 10 bases remaining between them.

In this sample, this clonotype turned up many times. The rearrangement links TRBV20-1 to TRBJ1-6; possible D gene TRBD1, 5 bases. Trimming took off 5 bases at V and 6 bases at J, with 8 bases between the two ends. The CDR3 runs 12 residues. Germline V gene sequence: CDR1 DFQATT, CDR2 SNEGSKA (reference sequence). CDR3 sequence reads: CSASRVNSPLHF. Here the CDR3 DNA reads TGCAGTGCTTCCAGGGTTAATTCACCCCTCCACTTT.

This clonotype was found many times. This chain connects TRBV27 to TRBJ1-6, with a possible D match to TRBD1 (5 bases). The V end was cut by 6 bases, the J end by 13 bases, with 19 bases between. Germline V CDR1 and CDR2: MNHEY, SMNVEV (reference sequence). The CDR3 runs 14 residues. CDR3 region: CASRSTPPGHPLHF. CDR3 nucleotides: TGTGCCAGCAGAAGCACCCCCCCAGGACATCCCCTCCACTTT.

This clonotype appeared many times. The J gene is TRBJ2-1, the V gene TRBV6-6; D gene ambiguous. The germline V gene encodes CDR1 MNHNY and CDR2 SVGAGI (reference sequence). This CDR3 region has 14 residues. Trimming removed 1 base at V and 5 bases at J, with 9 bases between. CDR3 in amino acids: CASSYLGGDNEQFF. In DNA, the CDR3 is TGTGCCAGCAGTTACTTGGGCGGAGACAATGAGCAGTTCTTC.

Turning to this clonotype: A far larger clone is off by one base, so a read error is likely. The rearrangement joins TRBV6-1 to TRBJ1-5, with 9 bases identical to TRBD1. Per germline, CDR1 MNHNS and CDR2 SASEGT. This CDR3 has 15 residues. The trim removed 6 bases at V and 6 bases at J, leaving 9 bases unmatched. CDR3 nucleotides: TGTGCCAGCAGCCCCTGGACAGGGGTGCGTCAGCCCCAGCATTTT. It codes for CASSPWTGVRQPQHF.

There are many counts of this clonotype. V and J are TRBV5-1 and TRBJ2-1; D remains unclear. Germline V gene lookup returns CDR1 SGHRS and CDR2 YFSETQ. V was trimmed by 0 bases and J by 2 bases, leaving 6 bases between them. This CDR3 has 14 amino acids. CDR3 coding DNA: TGCGCCAGCAGCTTGGGGGTTCCCTACAATGAGCAGTTCTTC. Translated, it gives CASSLGVPYNEQFF.

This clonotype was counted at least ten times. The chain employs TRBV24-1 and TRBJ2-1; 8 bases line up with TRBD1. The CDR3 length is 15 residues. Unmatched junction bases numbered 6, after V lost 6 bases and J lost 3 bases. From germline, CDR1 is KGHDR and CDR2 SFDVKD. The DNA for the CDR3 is TGTGCCACCAGTACATCAGGGGGCCGCTACAATGAGCAGTTCTTC. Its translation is CATSTSGGRYNEQFF.

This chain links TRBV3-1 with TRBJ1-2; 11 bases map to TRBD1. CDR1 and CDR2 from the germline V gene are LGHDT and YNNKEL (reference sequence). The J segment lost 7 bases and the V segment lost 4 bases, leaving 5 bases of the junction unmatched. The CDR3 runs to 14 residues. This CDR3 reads CASSPDRGQAGYTF. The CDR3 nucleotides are TGTGCCAGCAGCCCGGACAGGGGGCAGGCTGGCTACACCTTC.

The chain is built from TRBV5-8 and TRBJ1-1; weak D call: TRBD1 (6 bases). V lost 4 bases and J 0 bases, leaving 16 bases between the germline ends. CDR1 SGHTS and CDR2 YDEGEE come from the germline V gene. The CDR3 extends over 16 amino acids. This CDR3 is CASSPPTQGVNTEAFF. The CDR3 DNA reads TGTGCCAGCAGCCCCCCCACACAGGGTGTGAACACTGAAGCTTTCTTT.

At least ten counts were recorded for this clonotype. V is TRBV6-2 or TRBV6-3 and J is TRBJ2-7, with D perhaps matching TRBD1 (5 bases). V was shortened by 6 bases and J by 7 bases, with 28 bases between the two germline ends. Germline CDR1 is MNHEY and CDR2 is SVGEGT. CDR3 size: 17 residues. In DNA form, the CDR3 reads TGTGCCAGCAGCGAACCCAGGGCAGGTTACTTCTCTGGGGAGCAGTACTTC. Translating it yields CASSEPRAGYFSGEQYF.

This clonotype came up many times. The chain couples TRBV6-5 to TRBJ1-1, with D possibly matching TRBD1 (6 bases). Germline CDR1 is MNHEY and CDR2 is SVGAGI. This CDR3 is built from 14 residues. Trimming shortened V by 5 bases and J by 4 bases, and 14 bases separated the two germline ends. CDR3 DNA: TGTGCCAGCAGTCTTGGGGGGGGGCTCACTGAAGCTTTCTTT. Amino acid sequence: CASSLGGGLTEAFF.

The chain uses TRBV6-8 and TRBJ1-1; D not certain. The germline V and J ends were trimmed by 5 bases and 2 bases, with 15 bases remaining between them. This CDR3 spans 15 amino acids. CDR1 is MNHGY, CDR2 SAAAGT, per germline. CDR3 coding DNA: TGTGCCAGCAGTGCAGAGGGCAGAAGAAACACTGAAGCTTTCTTT. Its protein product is CASSAEGRRNTEAFF.

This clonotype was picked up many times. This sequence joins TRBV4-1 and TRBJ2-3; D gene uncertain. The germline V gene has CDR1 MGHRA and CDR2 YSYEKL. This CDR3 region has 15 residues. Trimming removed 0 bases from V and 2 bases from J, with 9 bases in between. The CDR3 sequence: CASSQDGQSTDTQYF. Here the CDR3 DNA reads TGCGCCAGCAGCCAAGACGGGCAGTCCACAGATACGCAGTATTTT.

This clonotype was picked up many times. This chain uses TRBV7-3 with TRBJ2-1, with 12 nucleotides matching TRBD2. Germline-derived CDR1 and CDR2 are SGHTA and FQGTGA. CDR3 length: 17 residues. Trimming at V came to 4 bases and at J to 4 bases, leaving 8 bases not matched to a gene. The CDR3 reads CASSSHASGRAYNEQFF. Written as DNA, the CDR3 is TGTGCCAGCAGCTCGCATGCTAGCGGGAGGGCATACAATGAGCAGTTCTTC.

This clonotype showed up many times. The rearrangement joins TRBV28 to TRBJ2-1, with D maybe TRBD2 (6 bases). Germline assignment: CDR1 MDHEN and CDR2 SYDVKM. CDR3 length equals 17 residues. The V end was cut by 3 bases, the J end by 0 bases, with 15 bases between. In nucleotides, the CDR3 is TGTGCCAGCAGTTTCCGAGGCGTCGGGAGCTCCTACAATGAGCAGTTCTTC. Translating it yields CASSFRGVGSSYNEQFF.

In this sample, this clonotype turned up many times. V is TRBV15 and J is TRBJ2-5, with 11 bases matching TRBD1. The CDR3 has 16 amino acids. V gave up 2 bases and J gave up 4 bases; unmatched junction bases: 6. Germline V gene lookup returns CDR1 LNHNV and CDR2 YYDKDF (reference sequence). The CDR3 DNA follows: TGTGCCACCAGCAGAATGGGACAGGGGGGTCGAGAGACCCAGTACTTC. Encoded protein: CATSRMGQGGRETQYF. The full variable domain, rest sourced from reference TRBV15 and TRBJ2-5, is DAMVIQNPRYQVTQFGKPVTLSCSQTLNHNVMYWYQQKSSQAPKLLFHYYDKDFNNEADTPDNFQSRRPNTSFCFLDIRSPGLGDTAMYLCATSRMGQGGRETQYFGPGTRLLVL.

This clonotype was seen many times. This CDR3 reads CASSLVRGSGRDQETQYF. CDR3 in DNA: TGTGCCAGCAGCTTAGTTAGAGGAAGCGGGAGGGACCAAGAGACCCAGTACTTC. The rearrangement links TRBV7-9 to TRBJ2-5; 10 bases are a match to TRBD2. After removal of 1 base from V and 0 bases from J, the junction contained 8 bases not matched to a gene. The germline V gene encodes CDR1 SEHNR and CDR2 FQNEAQ (reference sequence). The CDR3 spans 18 residues.

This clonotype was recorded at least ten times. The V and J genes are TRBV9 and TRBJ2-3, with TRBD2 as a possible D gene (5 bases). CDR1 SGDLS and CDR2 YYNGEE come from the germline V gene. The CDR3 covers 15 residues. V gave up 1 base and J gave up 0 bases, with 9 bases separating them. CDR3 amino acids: CASSVTGTSTDTQYF. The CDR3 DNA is TGTGCCAGCAGCGTAACGGGAACTAGCACAGATACGCAGTATTTT.

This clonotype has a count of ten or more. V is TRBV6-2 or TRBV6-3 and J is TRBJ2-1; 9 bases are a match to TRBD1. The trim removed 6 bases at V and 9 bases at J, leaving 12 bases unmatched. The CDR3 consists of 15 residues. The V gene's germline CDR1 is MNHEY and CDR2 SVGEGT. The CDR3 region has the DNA TGTGCCAGCAGGACACAGGGGGCCATAGCCGGTGAGCAGTTCTTC. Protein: CASRTQGAIAGEQFF.

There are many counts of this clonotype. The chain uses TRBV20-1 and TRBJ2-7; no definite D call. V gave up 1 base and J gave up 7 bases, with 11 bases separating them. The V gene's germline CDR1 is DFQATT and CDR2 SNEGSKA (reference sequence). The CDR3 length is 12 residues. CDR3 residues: CSARALVGEQYF. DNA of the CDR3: TGCAGTGCTAGAGCCCTAGTAGGAGAGCAGTACTTC.

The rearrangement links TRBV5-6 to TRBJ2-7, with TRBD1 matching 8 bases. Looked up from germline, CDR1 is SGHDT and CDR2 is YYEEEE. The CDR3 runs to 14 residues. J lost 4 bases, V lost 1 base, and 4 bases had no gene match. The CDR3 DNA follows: TGTGCCAGCAGCTTGTCAGGGGGCAGGTACGAGCAGTACTTC. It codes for CASSLSGGRYEQYF.

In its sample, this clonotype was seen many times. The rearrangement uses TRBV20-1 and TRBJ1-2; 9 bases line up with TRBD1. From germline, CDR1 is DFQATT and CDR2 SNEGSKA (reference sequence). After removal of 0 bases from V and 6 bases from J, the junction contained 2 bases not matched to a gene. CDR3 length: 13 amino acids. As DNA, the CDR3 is TGCAGTGCTAGAGAGGGACAGGGCGATGGCTACACCTTC. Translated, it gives CSAREGQGDGYTF.

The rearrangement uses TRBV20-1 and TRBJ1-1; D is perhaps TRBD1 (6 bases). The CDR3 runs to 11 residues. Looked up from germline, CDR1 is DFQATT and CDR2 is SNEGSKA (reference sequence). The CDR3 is CSAGQGTEAFF. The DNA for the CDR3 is TGCAGCGCGGGACAAGGGACTGAAGCTTTCTTT.

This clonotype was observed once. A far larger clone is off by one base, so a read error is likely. The chain's CDR3 is CASNSRGGTSYEQYF. CDR3 DNA: TGTGCCAGCAACTCACGGGGCGGAACCTCCTACGAGCAGTACTTC. J is TRBJ2-5 and V is TRBV11-2; possibly TRBD1 or TRBD2 for D (5 bases each). Near its end, the DNA agrees better with TRBJ2-7, so the J call may be wrong. The CDR3 extends over 15 amino acids. Germline assignment: CDR1 SGHAT and CDR2 FQNNGV.

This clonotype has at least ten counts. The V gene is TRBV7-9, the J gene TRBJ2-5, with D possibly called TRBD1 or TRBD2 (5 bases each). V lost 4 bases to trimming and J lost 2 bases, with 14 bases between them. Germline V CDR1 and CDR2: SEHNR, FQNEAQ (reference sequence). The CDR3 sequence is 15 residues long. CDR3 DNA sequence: TGTGCCAGCAGCTCGTCCGGGACGCCGCAAGAGACCCAGTACTTC. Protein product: CASSSSGTPQETQYF. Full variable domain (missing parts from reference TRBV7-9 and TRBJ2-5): DTGVSQNPRHKITKRGQNVTFRCDPISEHNRLYWYRQTLGQGPEFLTYFQNEAQLEKSRLLSDRFSAERPKGSFSTLEIQRTEQGDSAMYLCASSSSGTPQETQYFGPGTRLLVL.

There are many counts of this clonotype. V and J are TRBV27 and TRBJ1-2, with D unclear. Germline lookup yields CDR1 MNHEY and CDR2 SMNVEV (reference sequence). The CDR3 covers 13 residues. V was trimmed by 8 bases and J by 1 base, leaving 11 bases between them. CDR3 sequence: CASRRGHNYGYTF. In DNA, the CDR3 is TGTGCCAGCCGCCGGGGTCATAACTATGGCTACACCTTC.

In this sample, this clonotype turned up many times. The CDR3 nucleotides are TGTGCCAGCACCGTCCGGGAATCGGCACCCCTCCACTTT. Encoded protein: CASTVRESAPLHF. This chain joins TRBV6-5 and TRBJ1-6; D gene ambiguous. Trimming left V 7 bases short and J 11 bases short, with 15 bases between. Germline V CDR1 and CDR2: MNHEY, SVGAGI. The CDR3 sequence is 13 residues long.

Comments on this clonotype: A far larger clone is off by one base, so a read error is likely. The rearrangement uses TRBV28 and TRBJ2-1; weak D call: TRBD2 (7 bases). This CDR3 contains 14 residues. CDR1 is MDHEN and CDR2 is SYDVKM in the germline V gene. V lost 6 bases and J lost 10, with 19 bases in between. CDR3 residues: CASSPRGGYYEQFF. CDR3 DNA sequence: TGTGCCAGCAGCCCGAGGGGGGGCTACTACGAGCAGTTCTTC.